The 21 T cell receptor beta chains below were found in one sample sequenced in a study of T cells after yellow fever vaccination (dated by TCRdb to 2018 to 2020). Library preparation employed 5' RACE. This sample was sequenced with an Illumina NovaSeq 6000. TCRdb redid the processing of the public reads, applying fastp at Q25 and MiXCR, and retained in-frame beta chains. For every CDR3 protein sequence, its rows merge into one entry that carries the most common genes and DNA. This sample has some 290,000 distinct CDR3 sequences in its table, and over 8.5% of those were observed once. 3% to 4% of the sample is in the top ten clones. This sample's treatment or condition label indicates: live attenuated yellow fever vaccine strain. Source: CD4+ T cells sorted from PBMCs, taken 45 days after the yellow fever booster vaccination. The receptors stem from a man between 18 and 35 years old who received the YFV17D yellow fever vaccine.

This clonotype was seen many times. This chain joins TRBV7-9 and TRBJ1-2; D is ambiguous. V lost 5 bases and J lost 8, with 15 bases in between. The length of the CDR3 is 13 residues. Per the germline V gene, CDR1 is SEHNR and CDR2 is FQNEAQ (reference sequence). The CDR3 DNA reads as TGTGCCAGCAGCGAGACCGGAATGGTCGGCTACACCTTC. This sequence encodes CASSETGMVGYTF.

A few counts support this clonotype. The chain is built from TRBV29-1 and TRBJ2-5; TRBD1 might be the D (6 bases). Germline CDR1 SQVTM, CDR2 ANQGSEA. This CDR3 contains 12 residues. With 4 bases removed from V and 1 base from J, the gap between germline ends came to 7 bases. The CDR3 DNA follows: TGCAGCGTTGGACAGGTCCAAGAGACCCAGTACTTC. Its protein is CSVGQVQETQYF.

This clonotype was seen at least ten times. The chain joins TRBV5-1 to TRBJ2-3; D possibly corresponds to TRBD1 (5 bases). Germline CDR1 is SGHRS and CDR2 is YFSETQ. The CDR3 is 18 amino acids. Trimming left V 2 bases short and J 2 bases short, with 21 bases between. CDR3 protein: CASSLGASSVPSTDTQYF. CDR3 DNA: TGCGCCAGCAGCTTAGGGGCCAGCTCAGTCCCCTCCACAGATACGCAGTATTTT.

In its sample, this clonotype was seen many times. V is TRBV20-1 and J is TRBJ2-5; 7 nucleotides line up with TRBD1. Germline CDR1 and CDR2: DFQATT and SNEGSKA (reference sequence). V shed 1 base and J 5 bases; nucleotides not matched to a gene: 7. The CDR3 runs to 14 residues. The CDR3 sequence: CSARVRGPLETQYF. The CDR3 DNA reads as TGCAGTGCTAGAGTTAGGGGGCCTTTGGAGACCCAGTACTTC.

The rearrangement joins TRBV7-6 to TRBJ2-2, with 11 bases aligning to TRBD2. Looked up from germline, CDR1 is SGHVS and CDR2 is FNYEAQ. This CDR3 has 19 residues. With V trimmed by 2 bases and J by 3 bases, 11 bases remained unmatched. The CDR3 region has the DNA TGTGCCAGCAGCTTAATTCCTTCCGGGACTAGCGGCTACACCGGGGAGCTGTTTTTT. Amino acids: CASSLIPSGTSGYTGELFF. The full variable domain, with the rest looked up from reference TRBV7-6 and TRBJ2-2, is GAGVSQSPRYKVTKRGQDVALRCDPISGHVSLYWYRQALGQGPEFLTYFNYEAQQDKSGLPNDRFSAERPEGSISTLTIQRTEQRDSAMYRCASSLIPSGTSGYTGELFFGEGSRLTVL.

This clonotype was seen many times. The chain links TRBV10-1 to TRBJ2-1; the D is unclear. The CDR3 length is 12 residues. The V end was cut by 6 bases, the J end by 9 bases, with 12 bases between. Germline V gene sequence: CDR1 WNHNN, CDR2 SYGVQD (reference sequence). In DNA, the CDR3 is TGCGCCAGCAGCGACCCCGGACGTGAGCAGTTCTTC. Translating it yields CASSDPGREQFF.

This chain uses TRBV4-3 with TRBJ2-5; the D gene is possibly TRBD2 (5 bases). Germline V gene lookup returns CDR1 LGHNA and CDR2 YSLEER. The V end was cut by 1 base, the J end by 5 bases, with 11 bases between. The CDR3 length is 14 residues. CDR3 protein: CASSQGQAGETQYF. The CDR3 bases are TGCGCCAGCAGCCAAGGCCAGGCGGGCGAGACCCAGTACTTC.

This clonotype was detected a few times. The chain couples TRBV7-2 to TRBJ2-3, with no clear D. Trimming left V 5 bases short and J 0 bases short, with 15 bases between. CDR1 is SGHTA, CDR2 FQGNSA, per germline. The CDR3 totals 16 residues. CDR3 coding DNA: TGTGCCAGCAGCCCCCCGGGCGGCTCTAGCACAGATACGCAGTATTTT. Its protein is CASSPPGGSSTDTQYF.

This clonotype has just a few counts. The V gene is TRBV5-4, the J gene TRBJ1-2; 7 bases map to TRBD1. CDR3 length: 14 residues. CDR1 SGHNT and CDR2 YYREEE come from the germline V gene (reference sequence). V was pared by 4 bases and J by 5 bases, with 8 bases of the junction left unmatched. The CDR3, as DNA: TGTGCCAGCAGCGACAGGGATGGCGCTTATGGCTACACCTTC. This sequence encodes CASSDRDGAYGYTF. Complete variable domain (other parts from reference TRBV5-4 and TRBJ1-2): ETGVTQSPTHLIKTRGQQVTLRCSSQSGHNTVSWYQQALGQGPQFIFQYYREEENGRGNFPPRFSGLQFPNYSSELNVNALELDDSALYLCASSDRDGAYGYTFGSGTRLTVV.

This clonotype showed up just a few times. CDR3 amino acids: CASSGGTGGRDWAFF. In nucleotides, the CDR3 is TGTGCCAGCAGCGGCGGGACAGGGGGCCGAGATTGGGCTTTCTTT. The chain has TRBV5-4 and TRBJ1-1; 12 bases are a match to TRBD1. CDR3 length: 15 residues. Germline trimming cut 4 bases from V and 11 bases from J; bases unmatched to any gene: 12. Germline V gene lookup returns CDR1 SGHNT and CDR2 YYREEE (reference sequence). Using reference TRBV5-4 and TRBJ1-1 for the parts outside the CDR3, the full variable domain is ETGVTQSPTHLIKTRGQQVTLRCSSQSGHNTVSWYQQALGQGPQFIFQYYREEENGRGNFPPRFSGLQFPNYSSELNVNALELDDSALYLCASSGGTGGRDWAFFGQGTRLTVV.

The chain carries TRBV6-2 or TRBV6-3 and TRBJ2-1; possibly TRBD1 for D (6 bases). CDR1 and CDR2 from the germline V gene are MNHEY and SVGEGT. CDR3 size: 18 residues. V was trimmed by 2 bases and J by 0 bases, leaving 17 bases between them. The CDR3: CASSYEGQSVSSYNEQFF. Here the CDR3 DNA reads TGTGCCAGCAGTTACGAGGGACAATCAGTTAGCTCCTACAATGAGCAGTTCTTC.

This clonotype was observed a handful of times. The J gene is TRBJ2-1, the V gene TRBV6-2 or TRBV6-3, with 8 bases fitting TRBD1. The V gene's germline CDR1 is MNHEY and CDR2 SVGEGT. The CDR3 is 19 amino acids. J was trimmed by 4 bases and V by 2 bases; bases with no gene match: 16. CDR3 loop: CASSYAKPGGIGAYNEQFF. In nucleotides, the CDR3 is TGTGCCAGCAGTTACGCGAAGCCAGGGGGCATCGGGGCATACAATGAGCAGTTCTTC.

In this sample, this clonotype turned up a few times. The rearrangement links TRBV30 to TRBJ2-1, with 8 bases lining up with TRBD2. V lost 8 bases and J lost 13; bases outside the gene matches: 13. CDR1 is GTSNPN, CDR2 SVGIG, per germline (reference sequence). The CDR3 is 12 residues long. CDR3 DNA sequence: TGTGCCCTAGCAACTAGCGGCGATCATCAGTTCTTC. The encoded protein is CALATSGDHQFF.

The chain employs TRBV20-1 and TRBJ2-7; 8 bases align to TRBD1. The V gene end was trimmed by 4 bases and the J gene end by 4 bases; junction bases not matched to a gene: 9. Looked up from germline, CDR1 is DFQATT and CDR2 is SNEGSKA (reference sequence). The CDR3 has 14 residues. CDR3: CSATPPGGAYEQYF. In DNA form, the CDR3 reads TGCAGTGCTACCCCTCCAGGGGGCGCGTACGAGCAGTACTTC.

This clonotype appeared a few times. This rearrangement joins TRBV10-3 to TRBJ2-5; D possibly corresponds to TRBD2 (6 bases). The germline CDR1 and CDR2 sequences are ENHRY and SYGVKD. CDR3 length: 15 amino acids. V was clipped by 3 bases and J by 4 bases, with 15 bases between them. CDR3: CAISDATRRAETQYF. The DNA of the CDR3 is TGTGCCATCAGTGATGCGACCCGGAGGGCAGAGACCCAGTACTTC.

In its sample, this clonotype was seen a few times. The rearrangement uses TRBV3-1 and TRBJ1-5, with D perhaps TRBD1 (5 bases). Trimming took 0 bases from V and 3 from J, leaving 9 bases between them. The germline CDR1 and CDR2 sequences are LGHDT and YNNKEL (reference sequence). The CDR3 extends over 15 amino acids. This CDR3 is CASSQDTGLNQPQHF. The CDR3 region has the DNA TGTGCCAGCAGCCAAGACACAGGTCTCAATCAGCCCCAGCATTTT.

This clonotype has more than one count but fewer than ten. This chain joins TRBV20-1 and TRBJ2-5; D is unclear. V gave up 0 bases and J gave up 1 base, with 9 bases separating them. Germline values: CDR1 DFQATT, CDR2 SNEGSKA (reference sequence). CDR3 size: 14 residues. The CDR3 spells CSARDVRFQETQYF. In DNA form, the CDR3 reads TGCAGTGCTAGAGATGTAAGATTCCAAGAGACCCAGTACTTC.

The V gene is TRBV27, the J gene TRBJ1-1; 12 bases align to TRBD1. Germline V gene lookup returns CDR1 MNHEY and CDR2 SMNVEV (reference sequence). CDR3 length: 15 residues. V was clipped by 6 bases and J by 8 bases; unmatched bases: 10. Here the CDR3 reads CASRTRDRGPGEAFF. CDR3 in DNA: TGTGCCAGCAGGACCCGGGACAGGGGGCCTGGAGAAGCTTTCTTT.

This clonotype was counted only a few times. CDR3 nucleotides: TGTGCCAGCACCACGACACTGTATAATTCACCCCTCCACTTT. This encodes CASTTTLYNSPLHF. The V and J genes are TRBV12-3 or TRBV12-4 and TRBJ1-6; D unresolved. With 7 bases removed from V and 4 bases from J, the gap between germline ends came to 11 bases. This CDR3 is 14 amino acids long.

This clonotype was counted a few times. The chain recombines TRBV7-2 with TRBJ2-1, with 14 bases lining up with TRBD2. V shed 10 bases, J shed 8 bases, and the junction held 7 bases outside the gene matches. Germline CDR1 reads SGHTA; CDR2 reads FQGNSA. The CDR3 extends over 14 amino acids. CDR3 in amino acids: CATRLAGGFDEQFF. CDR3 nucleotide sequence: TGTGCCACTCGACTAGCGGGGGGGTTCGATGAGCAGTTCTTC.

This chain links TRBV18 with TRBJ2-3; 11 bases agree with TRBD2. Germline values: CDR1 KGHSH, CDR2 LQKENI. The ends lost 1 base at V and 6 bases at J; junction bases unmatched: 9. The CDR3 has 17 residues. CDR3 sequence (DNA): TGTGCCAGCTCACCACAGGACTTTAGCGGGGGGGCGGATACGCAGTATTTT. Protein sequence: CASSPQDFSGGADTQYF.